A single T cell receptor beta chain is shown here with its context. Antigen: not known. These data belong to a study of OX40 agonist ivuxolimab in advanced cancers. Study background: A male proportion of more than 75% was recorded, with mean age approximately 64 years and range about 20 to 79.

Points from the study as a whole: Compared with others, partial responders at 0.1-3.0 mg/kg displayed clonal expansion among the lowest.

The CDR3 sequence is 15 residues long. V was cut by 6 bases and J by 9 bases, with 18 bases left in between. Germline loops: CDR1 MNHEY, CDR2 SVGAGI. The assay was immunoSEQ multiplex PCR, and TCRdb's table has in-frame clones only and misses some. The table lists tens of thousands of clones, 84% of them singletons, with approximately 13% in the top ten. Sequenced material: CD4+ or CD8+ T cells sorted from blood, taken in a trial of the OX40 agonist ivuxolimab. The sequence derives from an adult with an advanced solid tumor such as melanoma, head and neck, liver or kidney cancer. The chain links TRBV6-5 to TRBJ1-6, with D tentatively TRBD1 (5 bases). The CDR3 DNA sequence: TGTGCCAGCAGCCCACTGGGTCAGGGCGGTTCACCCCTCCACTTT. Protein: CASSPLGQGGSPLHF.